The 5 T cell receptor beta chains below come from one sample, sequenced in a study of human T cells and chemical hapten exposure. Stated time point: patch test 3, about 24 weeks after DPC sensitization. Treatment reported: therapeutic diphenylcyclopropenone sensitization with weekly scalp DPC. TCRdb analysed the RACE reads with MiXCR anew, one entry per CDR3 protein. Among about 190,000 distinct CDR3 sequences listed, under 30% were seen once. The sequencing here drew on whole blood, taken in connection with sensitization to the hapten diphenylcyclopropenone (DPC). The receptor source for this set is a woman aged 40 to 50 with alopecia areata. Some clones in this sample may be carry-over from other donors' samples.

The sample holds a few counts of this clonotype. The V gene is TRBV6-5, the J gene TRBJ2-1, with 7 nucleotides matching TRBD2. V was clipped by 2 bases and J by 10 bases; unmatched bases: 5. This CDR3 comprises 13 residues. Germline loops: CDR1 MNHEY, CDR2 SVGAGI. The CDR3 loop reads CASSYGGGREQFF. The CDR3 DNA sequence: TGTGCCAGCAGTTACGGGGGAGGGCGCGAGCAGTTCTTC.

The V gene is TRBV6-5, the J gene TRBJ2-3; D not certain. This CDR3 is built from 14 residues. The germline CDR1 and CDR2 sequences are MNHEY and SVGAGI. V gave up 4 bases and J gave up 0 bases, with 8 bases separating them. The CDR3 is CASSLLPSTDTQYF. CDR3 in DNA: TGTGCCAGCAGTTTATTACCGAGCACAGATACGCAGTATTTT.

The chain links TRBV2 to TRBJ2-1; 9 bases match TRBD2. The CDR3 covers 16 residues. Trimming removed 4 bases from V and 3 bases from J; junction bases left unmatched: 7. CDR1 is SNHLY and CDR2 is FYNNEI in the germline V gene. Here the CDR3 DNA reads TGTGCCAGCAGTGCATCCACTAGCGGGCGCTACAATGAGCAGTTCTTC. Its protein is CASSASTSGRYNEQFF.

The CDR3 DNA reads as TGTGCCAGCAGTTTCGGTACGAGGCTTGGCTACACCTTC. Amino acids: CASSFGTRLGYTF. The V call is TRBV12-3 or TRBV12-4, the J call TRBJ1-2; D ambiguous. This CDR3 is 13 amino acids long. Deletions cut 3 bases from V and 7 bases from J, with 12 bases between.

This clonotype was detected a few times. The J gene is TRBJ1-2, the V gene TRBV19, with 7 bases fitting TRBD1. CDR1 and CDR2 from the germline V gene are LNHDA and SQIVND (reference sequence). CDR3 size: 14 residues. V lost 4 bases, J lost 8 bases, and 10 bases stayed unmatched. CDR3 residues: CASSKSGQEDGYTF. CDR3 sequence (DNA): TGTGCCAGTAGTAAATCCGGACAGGAGGACGGCTACACCTTC.